The 30 T cell receptor beta chains listed next were all sequenced from one sample in a study of beta chain features in type 1 diabetes. Study-wide results and limits: Type 1 diabetes patients had TCRB CDR3s that were shorter (moderately but significantly so) in all four CD4+ subsets.

These receptors are not linked to any known antigen. Sequencing targeted expressed TCRB transcripts, as all isolated RNA had been reverse transcribed. Assay: immunoSEQ multiplex PCR; the TCRdb copy retains only in-frame clones and omits some. The table records a few hundred thousand clones, around 15% of them present only once. Source material: naive CD4+ T cells from blood. The receptors stem from a man aged 25-45 years with type 1 diabetes.

J is TRBJ2-3 and V is TRBV29-1, with 8 positions matching TRBD2. This CDR3 contains 15 residues. The V and J ends lost 5 bases and 1 base, in that order; junction bases with no gene match: 8. In germline, CDR1 is SQVTM, CDR2 ANQGSEA. CDR3 sequence reads: CSVPTTSGRTDTQYF. The CDR3 nucleotides are TGCAGCGTTCCAACAACTAGCGGCCGCACAGATACGCAGTATTTT.

This chain connects TRBV19 to TRBJ1-1; D is possibly TRBD1 (5 bases). V was cut by 9 bases and J by 3 bases, with 17 bases left in between. CDR1 LNHDA and CDR2 SQIVND come from the germline V gene (reference sequence). The CDR3 is made up of 14 amino acids. CDR3 DNA sequence: TGTGCCAGCCGTAGGGGCGGGTTGGACACTGAAGCTTTCTTT. Amino acids: CASRRGGLDTEAFF. The entire variable domain, with the rest obtained from reference TRBV19 and TRBJ1-1, is as follows: DGGITQSPKYLFRKEGQNVTLSCEQNLNHDAMYWYRQDPGQGLRLIYYSQIVNDFQKGDIAEGYSVSREKKESFPLTVTSAQKNPTAFYLCASRRGGLDTEAFFGQGTRLTVV.

This clone was seen a handful of times. The chain couples TRBV15 to TRBJ2-5; TRBD2 might be the D (5 bases). Germline assignment: CDR1 LNHNV and CDR2 YYDKDF (reference sequence). CDR3 length: 14 amino acids. With 4 bases removed from V and 5 bases from J, the gap between germline ends came to 14 bases. Written as DNA, the CDR3 is TGTGCCACCAGCAACCATCTCGGGATGGAGACCCAGTACTTC. Translating gives CATSNHLGMETQYF.

In its sample, this clone was seen a few times. CDR3 nucleotide sequence: TGCAGCGTTGAAACGGGGGCTCAAGAGACCCAGTACTTC. Translation: CSVETGAQETQYF. The J gene is TRBJ2-5, the V gene TRBV29-1, with D perhaps TRBD1 or TRBD2 (6 bases each). The germline V and J ends were trimmed by 2 bases and 2 bases, with 9 bases remaining between them. Germline CDR1 is SQVTM and CDR2 is ANQGSEA. The CDR3 runs to 13 residues.

The table lists this clone with a few counts. The chain combines TRBV7-2 with TRBJ1-3; D not certain. Trimming removed 5 bases from V and 8 bases from J, with 10 bases in between. Germline assignment: CDR1 SGHTA and CDR2 FQGNSA. This CDR3 is 12 amino acids long. The CDR3 sequence: CASSPYRDTIYF. DNA of the CDR3: TGTGCCAGCAGCCCATATCGAGACACCATATATTTT.

The chain employs TRBV7-9 and TRBJ2-7; D remains unclear. The CDR3 loop spans 15 amino acids. CDR1 SEHNR and CDR2 FQNEAQ come from the germline V gene (reference sequence). The V gene lost 1 base and the J gene lost 2 bases, with 12 bases spanning the gap. CDR3 bases: TGTGCCAGCAGCTTAGTAGGGTTCCCCACCTACGAGCAGTACTTC. Protein product: CASSLVGFPTYEQYF.

The V gene is TRBV28, the J gene TRBJ2-7; 11 bases align to TRBD2. The V and J ends lost 6 bases and 4 bases, in that order; junction bases with no gene match: 2. This CDR3 has 13 residues. CDR1 is MDHEN, CDR2 SYDVKM, per germline. DNA for the CDR3: TGTGCCAGCAGCTGGACTAGCGGGTACGAGCAGTACTTC. It is translated as CASSWTSGYEQYF.

This clone was detected a few times. The chain uses TRBV7-9 and TRBJ2-5; the D gene is possibly TRBD2 (5 bases). Per germline, CDR1 SEHNR and CDR2 FQNEAQ (reference sequence). The CDR3 is 12 residues long. V was pared by 2 bases and J by 5 bases, with 6 bases between. The CDR3 loop reads CASSLKRETQYF. The CDR3 nucleotides are TGTGCCAGCAGCTTAAAGCGGGAGACCCAGTACTTC.

This clone was counted a few times. V gene TRBV28 combines with J gene TRBJ2-1, with D perhaps assigned TRBD1 or TRBD2 (5 bases each). V lost 7 bases and J 6 bases, leaving 10 bases between the germline ends. Germline V gene data show CDR1 as MDHEN and CDR2 as SYDVKM. This CDR3 spans 12 amino acids. CDR3 coding DNA: TGTGCCAGCATTAGTGGGGGCAATGAGCAGTTCTTC. Its protein product is CASISGGNEQFF.

The chain joins TRBV28 to TRBJ2-6; D is unclear. This CDR3 has 13 amino acids. V was trimmed by 6 bases and J by 0 bases, leaving 3 bases between them. The germline gives CDR1 MDHEN, CDR2 SYDVKM. CDR3 in DNA: TGTGCCAGCAGGGGCTCTGGGGCCAACGTCCTGACTTTC. Amino acids: CASRGSGANVLTF. Complete variable domain (other parts from reference TRBV28 and TRBJ2-6): DVKVTQSSRYLVKRTGEKVFLECVQDMDHENMFWYRQDPGLGLRLIYFSYDVKMKEKGDIPEGYSVSREKKERFSLILESASTNQTSMYLCASRGSGANVLTFGAGSRLTVL.

On this clone itself: Different DNA sequences within this sample yield the same CDR3. V usage is TRBV18 and J usage is TRBJ2-3; no definite D call. The germline V and J ends were trimmed by 4 bases and 0 bases, with 2 bases remaining between them. The CDR3 is 12 residues long. Germline CDR1 KGHSH, CDR2 LQKENI. The DNA for the CDR3 is TGTGCCAGCTCACGGAGCACAGATACGCAGTATTTT. It encodes CASSRSTDTQYF.

The sample holds a few counts of this clone. This sequence joins TRBV6-6 and TRBJ1-1; D call uncertain. This CDR3 contains 16 residues. Germline V gene sequence: CDR1 MNHNY, CDR2 SVGAGI (reference sequence). The germline V and J ends were trimmed by 4 bases and 1 base, with 16 bases remaining between them. The chain's CDR3 is CASSSLWAAENTEAFF. For the CDR3, the DNA is TGTGCCAGCAGTTCACTCTGGGCAGCCGAGAACACTGAAGCTTTCTTT.

The chain has TRBV7-9 and TRBJ2-3; maybe TRBD2 (6 bases). The ends were cut back, 4 bases at V and 4 bases at J, with 15 bases in the middle. The length of the CDR3 is 15 residues. Germline loops: CDR1 SEHNR, CDR2 FQNEAQ (reference sequence). CDR3 sequence: CASSSLRRGADTQYF. The CDR3 region has the DNA TGTGCCAGCAGCTCCCTTCGGCGGGGAGCAGATACGCAGTATTTT. The entire variable domain, with the rest obtained from reference TRBV7-9 and TRBJ2-3, is as follows: DTGVSQNPRHKITKRGQNVTFRCDPISEHNRLYWYRQTLGQGPEFLTYFQNEAQLEKSRLLSDRFSAERPKGSFSTLEIQRTEQGDSAMYLCASSSLRRGADTQYFGPGTRLTVL.

This clone was seen more than once but under ten times. The rearrangement uses TRBV4-1 and TRBJ1-2; TRBD1 aligns across 9 bases. The ends lost 3 bases at V and 6 bases at J; junction bases unmatched: 8. Germline V gene lookup returns CDR1 MGHRA and CDR2 YSYEKL. This CDR3 comprises 15 residues. The CDR3 DNA reads as TGCGCCAGCAGCCAGCCGGGACAGGGCGTTCATGGCTACACCTTC. It yields the protein CASSQPGQGVHGYTF.

This clone was seen more than once but under ten times. The chain links TRBV27 to TRBJ2-1; weak D call: TRBD1 (6 bases). The CDR3 runs 17 residues. V dropped 3 bases and J dropped 7 bases, with 22 bases sitting between them. Germline assignment: CDR1 MNHEY and CDR2 SMNVEV (reference sequence). CDR3 loop: CASSLNLAGRGKNEQFF. Here the CDR3 DNA reads TGTGCCAGCAGTTTGAACCTGGCCGGCAGGGGTAAAAATGAGCAGTTCTTC.

The sample holds one count of this clone. V is TRBV28 and J is TRBJ1-5; D uncertain. Trimming took 8 bases from V and 4 from J, leaving 12 bases between them. The CDR3 runs 13 residues. Germline CDR1 is MDHEN and CDR2 is SYDVKM. CDR3 DNA: TGTGCCAGCTCCGACGGGTGGAATCAGCCCCAGCATTTT. This sequence encodes CASSDGWNQPQHF.

The rearrangement links TRBV28 to TRBJ1-2, with D hard to call. The CDR3 spans 13 residues. Trimming left V 5 bases short and J 6 bases short, with 13 bases between. Germline V gene data show CDR1 as MDHEN and CDR2 as SYDVKM. The CDR3 spells CASSVSGRDGYTF. The CDR3 bases are TGTGCCAGCAGTGTCTCGGGGAGGGATGGCTACACCTTC.

This clone was observed a handful of times. The same CDR3 arises from other DNA sequences in this sample as well. The chain carries TRBV28 and TRBJ2-1; unclear D gene. From germline, CDR1 is MDHEN and CDR2 SYDVKM. The CDR3 runs 11 residues. The germline V and J ends were trimmed by 4 bases and 2 bases, with 0 bases remaining between them. The DNA for the CDR3 is TGTGCCAGCAGTTCCTACAATGAGCAGTTCTTC. Its translation: CASSSYNEQFF.

The chain uses TRBV23-1 and TRBJ1-5; D is unresolved. TRBV23-1 is an ORF, with its function uncertain. V was pared by 2 bases and J by 6 bases, with 5 bases between. The CDR3 has 12 amino acids. The CDR3 nucleotides read TGCGCCAGCAGTCAAGGCGTTCAGCCCCAGCATTTT. Protein: CASSQGVQPQHF.

This clone was seen a few times. This chain connects TRBV9 to TRBJ2-4; 10 bases are shared with TRBD2. Trimming took 0 bases from V and 5 from J; bases not matched to a gene: 8. Germline V gene sequence: CDR1 SGDLS, CDR2 YYNGEE. The CDR3 sequence is 17 residues long. The chain's CDR3 is CASSVAGASGGQNIQYF. DNA of the CDR3: TGTGCCAGCAGCGTAGCTGGGGCTAGCGGGGGACAAAACATTCAGTACTTC.

This chain uses TRBV7-2 with TRBJ1-5; tentative D call: TRBD1 (5 bases). From germline, CDR1 is SGHTA and CDR2 FQGNSA. The CDR3 runs to 16 residues. Trimming took 3 bases from V and 2 from J, leaving 14 bases between them. The CDR3 loop reads CASSLPSGFGNQPQHF. The CDR3 region has the DNA TGTGCCAGCAGCTTGCCCTCAGGGTTCGGCAATCAGCCCCAGCATTTT.

This clone came up a few times. The chain has TRBV30 and TRBJ1-1, with D maybe TRBD1 (5 bases). The length of the CDR3 is 17 residues. Germline CDR1 GTSNPN, CDR2 SVGIG (reference sequence). V dropped 0 bases and J dropped 0 bases, with 17 bases sitting between them. CDR3 sequence: CAWSVSRTGRMNTEAFF. The CDR3 nucleotides read TGTGCCTGGAGTGTATCAAGAACGGGACGGATGAACACTGAAGCTTTCTTT.

The chain recombines TRBV7-2 with TRBJ1-1, with D possibly matching TRBD1 (6 bases). CDR3 size: 15 residues. The ends were cut back, 1 base at V and 0 bases at J, with 9 bases in the middle. CDR1 is SGHTA, CDR2 FQGNSA, per germline. For the CDR3, the DNA is TGTGCCAGCAGCTTAGTCAGGGGAATGAACACTGAAGCTTTCTTT. This translates into CASSLVRGMNTEAFF. Together with reference TRBV7-2 and TRBJ1-1, the CDR3 gives the full variable domain: GAGVSQSPSNKVTEKGKDVELRCDPISGHTALYWYRQSLGQGLEFLIYFQGNSAPDKSGLPSDRFSAERTGGSVSTLTIQRTQQEDSAVYLCASSLVRGMNTEAFFGQGTRLTVV.

This chain uses TRBV29-1 with TRBJ2-1; the D gene could be TRBD1 or TRBD2 (6 bases each). CDR1 is SQVTM and CDR2 is ANQGSEA in the germline V gene. CDR3 length: 13 amino acids. V lost 7 bases to trimming and J lost 4 bases, with 14 bases between them. This CDR3 is CSALGAGYNEQFF. The CDR3, as DNA: TGCAGCGCATTGGGGGCGGGATACAATGAGCAGTTCTTC.

This clone has just a few counts. In DNA, the CDR3 is TGCGCCAGCAGCTTTACAGGGGAGCGAGCTTTCTTT. It yields the protein CASSFTGERAFF. The J gene is TRBJ1-1, the V gene TRBV5-1; 7 bases are a match to TRBD1. The length of the CDR3 is 12 residues. Unmatched junction bases numbered 5, after V lost 2 bases and J lost 10 bases. Germline CDR1 and CDR2: SGHRS and YFSETQ. The full variable domain, in which reference TRBV5-1 and TRBJ1-1 provide the parts outside the CDR3, is KAGVTQTPRYLIKTRGQQVTLSCSPISGHRSVSWYQQTPGQGLQFLFEYFSETQRNKGNFPGRFSGRQFSNSRSEMNVSTLELGDSALYLCASSFTGERAFFGQGTRLTVV.

The chain employs TRBV7-2 and TRBJ2-5, with D hard to call. The CDR3 extends over 15 amino acids. The V gene lost 6 bases and the J gene lost 5 bases, with 19 bases spanning the gap. Germline CDR1 and CDR2: SGHTA and FQGNSA. Written as DNA, the CDR3 is TGTGCCAGCAGTGCGATAGTTAATATTGGGGAGACCCAGTACTTC. It codes for CASSAIVNIGETQYF.

This clone was seen more than once but under ten times. This rearrangement joins TRBV9 to TRBJ2-1, with TRBD2 identical over 8 bases. Trimming at V came to 4 bases and at J to 0 bases, leaving 6 bases not matched to a gene. The CDR3 covers 16 residues. Germline lookup yields CDR1 SGDLS and CDR2 YYNGEE. CDR3 coding DNA: TGTGCCAGCAGCCTTACTAGCGGAGACTCCTACAATGAGCAGTTCTTC. It codes for CASSLTSGDSYNEQFF.

This clone turned up a few times. The genes are TRBV9 and TRBJ2-2, with D maybe TRBD1 (6 bases). Germline CDR1 is SGDLS and CDR2 is YYNGEE. The CDR3 runs 16 residues. V lost 0 bases and J lost 5, with 14 bases in between. The CDR3 loop reads CASSVEGHPGTGELFF. DNA of the CDR3: TGTGCCAGCAGCGTAGAGGGACACCCGGGAACCGGGGAGCTGTTTTTT.

This clone was seen a few times. This chain connects TRBV29-1 to TRBJ2-7; TRBD1 aligns across 8 bases. Germline-derived CDR1 and CDR2 are SQVTM and ANQGSEA. This CDR3 has 13 amino acids. V shed 5 bases, J shed 6 bases, and the junction held 9 bases outside the gene matches. The CDR3 DNA sequence: TGCAGCGTTTCTGGGCAGGGGGCGCGCGAGCAGTACTTC. Its translation is CSVSGQGAREQYF.

The chain is built from TRBV2 and TRBJ2-6; D ambiguous. Germline values: CDR1 SNHLY, CDR2 FYNNEI. This CDR3 is built from 14 residues. The germline V and J ends were trimmed by 4 bases and 0 bases, with 4 bases remaining between them. CDR3 loop: CASSVDSGANVLTF. In DNA form, the CDR3 reads TGTGCCAGCAGTGTGGACTCTGGGGCCAACGTCCTGACTTTC.